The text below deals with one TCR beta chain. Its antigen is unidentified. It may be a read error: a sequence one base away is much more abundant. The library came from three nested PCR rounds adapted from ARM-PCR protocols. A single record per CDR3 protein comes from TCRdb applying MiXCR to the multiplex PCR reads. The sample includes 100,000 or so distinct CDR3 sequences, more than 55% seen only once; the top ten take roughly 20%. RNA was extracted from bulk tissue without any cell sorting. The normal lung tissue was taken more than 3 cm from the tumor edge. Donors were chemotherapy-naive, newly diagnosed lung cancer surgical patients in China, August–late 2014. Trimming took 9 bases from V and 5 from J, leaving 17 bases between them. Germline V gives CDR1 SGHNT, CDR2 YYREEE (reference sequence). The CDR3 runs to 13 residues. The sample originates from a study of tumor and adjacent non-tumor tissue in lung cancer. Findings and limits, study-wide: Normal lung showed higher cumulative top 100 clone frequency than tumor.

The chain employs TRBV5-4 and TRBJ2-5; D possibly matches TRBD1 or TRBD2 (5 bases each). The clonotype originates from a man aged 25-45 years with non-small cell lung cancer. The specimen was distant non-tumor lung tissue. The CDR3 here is CANRIGDRETQYF. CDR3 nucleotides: TGTGCCAACAGGATTGGGGACCGGGAGACCCAGTACTTC.